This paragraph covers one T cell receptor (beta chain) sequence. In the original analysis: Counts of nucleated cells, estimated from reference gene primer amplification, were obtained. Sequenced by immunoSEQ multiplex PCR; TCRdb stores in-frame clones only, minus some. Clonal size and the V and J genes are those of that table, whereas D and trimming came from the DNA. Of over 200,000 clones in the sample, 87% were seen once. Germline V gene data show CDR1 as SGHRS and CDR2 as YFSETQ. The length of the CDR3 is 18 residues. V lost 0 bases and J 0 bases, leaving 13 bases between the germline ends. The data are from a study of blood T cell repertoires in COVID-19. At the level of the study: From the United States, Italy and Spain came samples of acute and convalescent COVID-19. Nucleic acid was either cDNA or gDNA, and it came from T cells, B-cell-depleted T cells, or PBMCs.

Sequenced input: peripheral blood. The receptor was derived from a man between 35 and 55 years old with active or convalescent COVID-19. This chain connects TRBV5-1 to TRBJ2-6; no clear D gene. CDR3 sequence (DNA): TGCGCCAGCAGCTTGGGACCTGCGGCGAGCTCTGGGGCCAACGTCCTGACTTTC. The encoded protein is CASSLGPAASSGANVLTF.